A selection of T cell receptor beta chains follows, all from one sample in a study of T cells in Graves' hyperthyroidism and ophthalmopathy. TCRdb itself ran the multiplex PCR reads through MiXCR, one entry per CDR3 protein. The data show roughly 580,000 distinct CDR3 sequences, 35% to 55% seen once. The sample was peripheral blood or thyroid tissue (not recorded which). Receptors were obtained from a young woman with Graves' hyperthyroidism. The CDR3 runs from the conserved cysteine through the conserved F or W. The D gene is left open where the match is weak. The size of a clone is reported for some rows only, either as once, few or many, or as a class for expanded clones.

TRBJ2-7,TRBD2,TRBV2,NA,TGTGCCACCCTAGGAGGGAGCGGGAGTAACGAGCAGTACTTC,CATLGGSGSNEQYF
TRBJ2-7,TRBD1,TRBV20-1,few,TGCAGTGCTAGAGACCCGGGACAGGTGAACGAGCAGTACTTC,CSARDPGQVNEQYF
TRBJ2-7,TRBD2,TRBV15,many,TGTGCCACCAGCAGCGGACTAGCGGGAATCTACGAGCAGTACTTC,CATSSGLAGIYEQYF
TRBJ1-1,NA,TRBV7-9,few,TGTGCCAGCGGGACGAACATGAACACTGAAGCTTTCTTT,CASGTNMNTEAFF
TRBJ1-4,TRBD1,TRBV11-2,NA,TGTGCCAGCAGCTTAGAGGGTACAGGGGAACTTGCAACTAATGAAAAACTGTTTTTT,CASSLEGTGELATNEKLFF
TRBJ2-7,TRBD1,TRBV29-1,once,TGCAGCGTTGTGACAGGGGGCTCCTACGAGCAGTACTTC,CSVVTGGSYEQYF
TRBJ2-7,TRBD1,TRBV29-1,few,TGCAGCGTTACTTCCGGGACAGGGTTTGGCTACGAGCAGTACTTC,CSVTSGTGFGYEQYF
TRBJ1-2,NA,TRBV5-1,NA,TGCGCCAGCAGCTTGGACAGGGAGACCTATGGCTACACCTTC,CASSLDRETYGYTF
TRBJ2-7,TRBD2,TRBV7-9,few,TGTGCCAGCAGCTTAGTGGGAGCTGGCGGGGGCGAGCAGTACTTC,CASSLVGAGGGEQYF
TRBJ2-7,NA,TRBV29-1,NA,TGCAGCTCTCTAATGAGGACAGTAGGCGAGCAGTACTTC,CSSLMRTVGEQYF
TRBJ1-3,NA,TRBV19,few,TGTGCCAGTATTGGTTCCCGACAGAGCTCTGGAAACACCATATATTTT,CASIGSRQSSGNTIYF
TRBJ2-5,NA,TRBV9,many,TGTGCCAGCAGCGACCAAGAGGCCCAGTACTTC,CASSDQEAQYF
TRBJ1-2,NA,TRBV10-3,NA,TGTGCCTGGAGTGTACGGGGCAGCAGCTATGGCTACACCTTC,CAWSVRGSSYGYTF
TRBJ1-6,NA,TRBV5-4,NA,TGTGCCAGCAGCTTGGTAATGGTTTTCTATAATTCACCCCTCCACTTT,CASSLVMVFYNSPLHF